Sequencing of this TCR beta chain was carried out in a study of cytotoxic CD8 clonotypes in ibrutinib-treated CLL. Germline V gene data show CDR1 as SGHRS and CDR2 as YFSETQ. V was trimmed by 4 bases and J by 7 bases, leaving 20 bases between them. This CDR3 has 15 residues. Method: immunoSEQ multiplex PCR; TCRdb's copy keeps in-frame clones and lacks some. The table records 25,000 to 30,000 clones, about 82% of them present only once. Sample: PBMCs, taken after 24 months of ibrutinib treatment. The receptor's source is a human donor with chronic lymphocytic leukemia. The chain links TRBV5-1 to TRBJ1-2, with D possibly TRBD1 on 5 matching bases. The CDR3 nucleotides are TGCGCCAGCAGCGGCGGGACGGAGTCAATCGGTGGCTACACCTTC. It specifies CASSGGTESIGGYTF. The full variable domain, completed using reference TRBV5-1 and TRBJ1-2, is KAGVTQTPRYLIKTRGQQVTLSCSPISGHRSVSWYQQTPGQGLQFLFEYFSETQRNKGNFPGRFSGRQFSNSRSEMNVSTLELGDSALYLCASSGGTESIGGYTFGSGTRLTVV.